The clone carrying this T cell receptor (beta chain) was observed once. These data belong to a study of blood T cell repertoires in COVID-19. The overall study: From T cells, B-cell-depleted T cells, or PBMCs came the material, which was cDNA or gDNA.

Recruits, aged about 18 to 89 years, lived in under 25 US areas. Exposed participants came across a COVID-19 case within 2 weeks before study entry. Original processing methods: Reference gene primer amplification yielded estimated nucleated cell counts. The protocol was immunoSEQ multiplex PCR, while the TCRdb copy is restricted to in-frame clones and leaves out a portion. V and J calls and clone size are as listed in that table; D and trimming were resolved from the DNA. The top ten clones hold about 4.8% of a sample with hundreds of thousands of clones, about four fifths of them seen once. Trimming at V came to 2 bases and at J to 7 bases, leaving 15 bases not matched to a gene. The CDR3 is made up of 18 amino acids. Germline CDR1 reads SGHDN; CDR2 reads FVKESK.

The TCR originated in a woman aged 50 to 65 who had been exposed to COVID-19. The V and J genes are TRBV14 and TRBJ2-1, with 9 positions matching TRBD1. Source material: PBMCs or T cells enriched from blood (not recorded which). This CDR3 reads CASSQIRFGTGRGNEQFF. The CDR3 nucleotides are TGTGCCAGCAGCCAAATCCGTTTTGGGACAGGGAGGGGGAATGAGCAGTTCTTC. Together with reference TRBV14 and TRBJ2-1, the CDR3 gives the full variable domain: EAGVTQFPSHSVIEKGQTVTLRCDPISGHDNLYWYRRVMGKEIKFLLHFVKESKQDESGMPNNRFLAERTGGTYSTLKVQPAELEDSGVYFCASSQIRFGTGRGNEQFFGPGTRLTVL.